This TCR beta chain appears in the sequencing data of a study of metastatic and nonmetastatic thyroid tumors. Overall study context: Where malignant and benign thyroid patients were concerned, repertoires were compared across blood and tumor or nodule tissue.

Germline V gene data show CDR1 as MDHEN and CDR2 as SYDVKM. This CDR3 contains 16 residues. After removal of 8 bases from V and 5 bases from J, the junction contained 10 bases not matched to a gene. Methods used by the authors: CDR3 differences across clinicopathological groups were used to build a distant-metastasis classifier for papillary thyroid cancer. TCRdb re-called the PCR reads through MiXCR. TCRdb assigned the V and J calls; the authors' analysis was not used. Seen here are about 24,000 clones, approximately 21% observed once, and the top ten hold roughly 13%. Ten or more counts support this clone. Nobody among the patients had been given any treatment before thyroid surgery.

The sequence derives from a male donor with papillary thyroid cancer or a benign thyroid nodule (not recorded which). Some clones in this sample may be carry-over from other donors' samples. The rearrangement links TRBV28 to TRBJ2-2, with 11 bases that match TRBD1. The sequencing input was blood. In nucleotides, the CDR3 is TGTGCCAGCCGGACGCCGGGACAGGGGGAAACCGGGGAGCTGTTTTTT. Protein product: CASRTPGQGETGELFF.